This entry concerns a single TCR beta chain. The target antigen is unknown. Trimming took off 4 bases at V and 11 bases at J, with 22 bases between the two ends. CDR3 length equals 15 residues. Germline CDR1 and CDR2: SGDLS and YYNGEE. The sample originates from a study of T cell responses to AZD1222 COVID-19 vaccine. Study findings and constraints: Among the donors, most were white British and more were female, and clonal diversity was possibly underestimated. The reported proportion of spike-specific TCRs targeting unmutated variant regions was nearly half. With two AZD1222 doses given, Spike-specific TCR breadth and depth both rose. It was only 6 or 7 AZD1222 recipients who were seropositive at baseline.

Produced via immunoSEQ multiplex PCR; TCRdb's table is partial and in-frame only. The table lists more than 90,000 clones, about 88% of them singletons, with about 16% in the top ten. The receptor was derived from an adult who received the AZD1222 COVID-19 vaccine. Specimen: peripheral blood, collected 28 days after the second AZD1222 dose. This chain links TRBV9 with TRBJ2-1; maybe TRBD2 (5 bases). This CDR3 reads CASSSGIRGLIQQFF. The DNA of the CDR3 is TGTGCCAGCAGCTCCGGGATTAGAGGCCTTATTCAGCAGTTCTTC.